This is a list of T cell receptor beta chains from one sample in a study of cytomegalovirus exposure and HLA in healthy donors. TCRdb's copy holds only in-frame clones and misses some; the assay was immunoSEQ multiplex PCR. The sample records fewer than 200,000 clones, 75% to 80% being singletons. Sequenced material: PBMCs. The receptors were sampled from a female donor in good health and CMV-seronegative. Both conserved end residues are part of each CDR3. The D gene is left open where the match is weak. Only some rows state a clone size, as once, few, many or a class for expanded clones.

size | J | V | D | DNA | CDR3
- | TRBJ1-1 | TRBV19 | TRBD1 | TGTGCCACCCGGGGACAGAGCATGAACACTGAAGCTTTCTTT | CATRGQSMNTEAFF
- | TRBJ2-7 | TRBV7-2 | TRBD2 | TGTGCCAGCAGCTCCCGGTCCGGCGGGAGCTCCTACGAGCAGTACTTC | CASSSRSGGSSYEQYF
- | TRBJ2-6 | TRBV2 | - | TGTGCCAGCGGCAGGGACTCTGGGGCCAACGTCCTGACTTTC | CASGRDSGANVLTF
- | TRBJ1-1 | TRBV7-6 | TRBD1 | TGTGCCAGCAGCGAGACAGGGGGCACTGAAGCTTTCTTT | CASSETGGTEAFF
- | TRBJ1-1 | TRBV6-5 | - | TGTGCCAGCAGTTTAACCCCAATAGCTGGAGCTTTCTTT | CASSLTPIAGAFF
- | TRBJ2-7 | TRBV29-1 | TRBD2 | TGCAGCGTTGGGGGAGGCAGCGGGAGCTACGAGCAGTACTTC | CSVGGGSGSYEQYF
- | TRBJ1-1 | TRBV9 | - | TGTGCCAGCAGCGTAGAAGTACAGGGCACTGAAGCTTTCTTT | CASSVEVQGTEAFF
- | TRBJ2-1 | TRBV4-2 | TRBD2 | TGTGCCAGCAGCCAAGATTTAGGGACTAGTGGTAGTGAGCAGTTCTTC | CASSQDLGTSGSEQFF
- | TRBJ2-1 | TRBV11-2 | - | TGTGCCAGCAGCTTAGATTTCGGTGCCTACAATGAGCAGTTCTTC | CASSLDFGAYNEQFF
- | TRBJ2-7 | TRBV5-1 | - | TGCGCCAGCAGCTTGGAAGGCAGGGGGGCCTACGAGCAGTACTTC | CASSLEGRGAYEQYF
- | TRBJ2-7 | TRBV7-9 | - | TGTGCCAGCAGCTTCCTCTCCTACGAGCAGTACTTC | CASSFLSYEQYF
- | TRBJ1-1 | TRBV2 | - | TGTGCCATCTCCCATGAGGTGGAGTCTGAAGCTTTCTTT | CAISHEVESEAFF
- | TRBJ2-7 | TRBV15 | TRBD2 | TGTGCCACCAGCCGGGGGGGAACCGTCTACGAGCAGTACTTC | CATSRGGTVYEQYF
few | TRBJ2-3 | TRBV5-4 | - | TGTGCCAGCAGCTTGGGATGGGACACCGGTTATACGCAGTATTTT | CASSLGWDTGYTQYF
few | TRBJ1-2 | TRBV29-1 | TRBD1 | TGCAGCGTTGGGGTGGACAGGGGGCTGTACACCTTC | CSVGVDRGLYTF
- | TRBJ1-1 | TRBV29-1 | - | TGCAGCGTTGACAGGGGCTGGGGGACTGAAGCTTTCTTT | CSVDRGWGTEAFF
- | TRBJ2-2 | TRBV11-1 | - | TGTGCCAGCAGCTTATATCAGGGTACGGACACCGGGGAGCTGTTTTTT | CASSLYQGTDTGELFF
- | TRBJ2-3 | TRBV6-4 | TRBD2 | TGTGCCAGCGCTACTAGCGGGGGTAGCACAGATACGCAGTATTTT | CASATSGGSTDTQYF
- | TRBJ2-3 | TRBV29-1 | TRBD2 | TGCAGCGTTGAAGGGACTAGCGGGAGAATAGATACGCAGTATTTT | CSVEGTSGRIDTQYF
- | TRBJ2-7 | TRBV5-1 | TRBD1 | TGCGCCAGCAGCTTTACAGGGGGATCCACCTACGAGCAGTACTTC | CASSFTGGSTYEQYF
- | TRBJ1-2 | TRBV2 | - | TGTGCCAGCAGTGAAGATACTAACTATGGCTACACCTTC | CASSEDTNYGYTF
- | TRBJ1-6 | TRBV2 | TRBD1 | TGTGCCAGCAATTTACTCGACGGGACAGGCGGCGATTCACCCCTCCACTTT | CASNLLDGTGGDSPLHF
- | TRBJ1-5 | TRBV6-1 | - | TGTGCCAGCAGGGCAACAGGGTATAGCAATCAGCCCCAGCATTTT | CASRATGYSNQPQHF